This T cell receptor beta chain appears in the sequencing data of a study of T cell responses to AZD1222 COVID-19 vaccine. As concerns this clone: Its antigen is undetermined.

Repertoires were generated with immunoSEQ multiplex PCR, while TCRdb's copy carries only in-frame clones and drops some. The sample has 90,000 to 110,000 clones; around 87% are singletons. Notes on the study in general: Samples come after the peak T cell response, not at day 14. Clonal diversity may have been underestimated, and the donors were mostly white British, with more females than males.

V was shortened by 2 bases and J by 3 bases, with 17 bases between the two germline ends. Germline V lookup: CDR1 MDHEN, CDR2 SYDVKM. The CDR3 has 16 amino acids. The TCR originated in an adult in good health. This chain uses TRBV28 with TRBJ2-7; maybe TRBD2 (6 bases). Sequenced here: peripheral blood, sampled on day 0 of AZD1222 vaccination. The CDR3 loop reads CASSLKVGTGNYEQYF. For the CDR3, the DNA is TGTGCCAGCAGTTTAAAAGTTGGGACTGGAAACTACGAGCAGTACTTC. The entire variable domain, with the rest obtained from reference TRBV28 and TRBJ2-7, is as follows: DVKVTQSSRYLVKRTGEKVFLECVQDMDHENMFWYRQDPGLGLRLIYFSYDVKMKEKGDIPEGYSVSREKKERFSLILESASTNQTSMYLCASSLKVGTGNYEQYFGPGTRLTVT.